This entry describes one TCR beta chain. Its specific antigen is unknown. Base qualities are not recorded, but no much larger clone differs from it by a single base. The data derive from a study of CD8 T cells in Susac syndrome (dated 2019 in TCRdb). Study-wide context: Of the Susac syndrome patients who were sequenced, six had clinically active disease and roughly eight were in clinical remission. Susac syndrome patients were therapy-naive, on corticosteroids (some also receiving IVIg), or on IVIg alone at blood withdrawal. Clonality of the CD8+ T cell repertoire was compared between roughly eleven healthy donors, approximately 14 Susac syndrome patients and approximately 16 multiple sclerosis patients. The study used repertoire sequencing to test whether antigen drove CD8+ T cell activation and differentiation in Susac syndrome.

High-throughput TCR beta sequencing profiled peripheral blood CD8+ and CD4+ T cells from healthy donors, Susac syndrome patients and multiple sclerosis patients. The Susac syndrome patients fulfilled recently defined diagnostic criteria for definite or probable disease. Bulk CD8+ and CD4+ T cells were purified by magnetic negative isolation, whereas CD8+ TEMRA cells were enriched by FACS. Blood was collected in EDTA tubes and processed within 24 hours, with PBMCs isolated through density gradient centrifugation. PBMCs intended for TCR sequencing were cryopreserved in liquid nitrogen and thawed later in a water bath at 37 degrees C. A purity of at least 90% was achieved for sorted or isolated CD4+, CD8+ and CD8+ TEMRA cells. Broader findings and caveats from the paper: Clonal expansion was seen in Susac syndrome CD8+ repertoires, peaking in CD8+ TEMRA cells and being greater in clinically active patients than in remitting ones. The TCR sequencing and HLA analysis was acknowledged to have included a relatively small number of individuals. In the total CD8+ and CD8+ TEMRA repertoires, 15 to 20 and five Susac-specific public clones, respectively, were identified.

RNA was extracted using the RNeasy kit, and roughly 0.5 to 1 microgram was reverse transcribed with random hexamers. The immunoSEQ multiplex PCR assay, which covers 54 Vbeta and 13 Jbeta segments, was used to amplify TCR beta CDR3 regions. PCR amplification bias was corrected using a synthetic template baseline for primer optimization and computational correction. The paper's data handling went like this. Reads were annotated to V, D and J genes according to IMGT and were analyzed with immunoSEQ Analyzer, with only productive sequences retained. Clonality was computed as one minus Shannon entropy normalized by log2 of the number of productive unique sequences. For each patient and control, public and private clones were evaluated within the 100 most prevalent clones. Susac-specific clones were defined as absent from healthy and MS cohorts, 850 to 1,300 published viral clones and other ImmuneACCESS disease sequences. The public reads were reanalyzed by TCRdb: fastp trimming at Q25, MiXCR alignment, in-frame beta chains only. Each CDR3 protein gets just one entry, which takes the most common genes and DNA from the rows behind it. The V and J calls come from TCRdb's annotation, not from the publication. This sample has approximately 190,000 distinct CDR3 sequences in its table, and around 95% of those were observed once. The biggest ten clones account for about 0.15% of the sample.

The germline V gene encodes CDR1 MNHEY and CDR2 SVGAGI. The CDR3, cysteine through phenylalanine, is 12 amino acids long. The DNA shown is the 36-base CDR3, in frame from base 1. The junction shows trimming of 8 bases on V and 1 base on J, and the gene matches do not reach 2 bases of it. This clonotype originated in a human donor with Susac syndrome. The chain was built from TRBV6-5 and TRBJ2-7; 7 central nucleotides agree with TRBD2. Material for sequencing was CD8+ T cells from PBMCs. The DNA reads as follows: TGTGCCAGCGCTAGCGGTTCCTACGAGCAGTACTTC. Its protein is CASASGSYEQYF.